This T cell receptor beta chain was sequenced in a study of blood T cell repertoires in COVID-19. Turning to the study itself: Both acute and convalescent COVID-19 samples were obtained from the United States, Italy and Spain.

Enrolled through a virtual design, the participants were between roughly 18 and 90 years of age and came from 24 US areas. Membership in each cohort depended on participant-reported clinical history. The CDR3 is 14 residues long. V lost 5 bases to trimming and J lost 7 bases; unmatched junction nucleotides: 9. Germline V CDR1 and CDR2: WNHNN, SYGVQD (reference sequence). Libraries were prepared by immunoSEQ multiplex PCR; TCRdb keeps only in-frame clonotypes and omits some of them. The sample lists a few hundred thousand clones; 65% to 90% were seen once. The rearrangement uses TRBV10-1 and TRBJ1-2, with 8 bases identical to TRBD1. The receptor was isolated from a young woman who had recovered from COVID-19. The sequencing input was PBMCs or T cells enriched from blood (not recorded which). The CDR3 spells CASSQTQGAGGYTF. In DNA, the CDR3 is TGCGCCAGCAGTCAGACCCAGGGGGCAGGTGGCTACACCTTC.